A single sample is the source of the 29 T cell receptor beta chains below, sequenced in a study of T cell responses to AZD1222 COVID-19 vaccine (dated by TCRdb to about 2021). The time point label, read with the paper, signifies: baseline before first vaccination. The library was obtained by the immunoSEQ multiplex PCR assay. This immuneACCESS table, as held by TCRdb, lists in-frame sequences with V and J called but not all clones. Of the missing ones, under half trace to an unresolved V gene in checked studies; the others have no known cause. The sample data list around 160,000 clones, and roughly nine tenths of these were observed just once. Clones ranked in the top ten supply about 4.7% of the sample. Sequences were derived from peripheral blood, sampled on day 0 of AZD1222 vaccination. The origin of the receptors is an adult in good health.

The CDR3 nucleotides read TGTGCCAGCAGTTACGCCGTAGAAAATCAGCCCCAGCATTTT. This gives the protein CASSYAVENQPQHF. This chain joins TRBV6-2 or TRBV6-3 and TRBJ1-5; D is ambiguous. The CDR3 spans 14 residues. Per the germline V gene, CDR1 is MNHEY and CDR2 is SVGEGT. Trimming cost V 2 bases and J 4 bases, with 9 bases left between them.

CDR3 region: CASSWLGELFF. In nucleotides, the CDR3 is TGTGCCAGCAGTTGGCTTGGGGAGCTGTTTTTT. The chain is built from TRBV27 and TRBJ2-2, with D unresolved. CDR3 length: 11 amino acids. Germline values: CDR1 MNHEY, CDR2 SMNVEV (reference sequence). V gave up 4 bases and J gave up 8 bases, with 5 bases separating them.

The rearrangement uses TRBV7-2 and TRBJ2-2; TRBD1 aligns across 8 bases. The V gene's germline CDR1 is SGHTA and CDR2 FQGNSA. The ends lost 4 bases at V and 3 bases at J; junction bases unmatched: 7. The CDR3 consists of 16 residues. In DNA, the CDR3 is TGTGCCAGCAGCTATATGACAGGGGATGACACCGGGGAGCTGTTTTTT. It encodes CASSYMTGDDTGELFF.

The chain recombines TRBV27 with TRBJ2-1; D tentatively fits TRBD1 or TRBD2 (6 bases each). The V end lost 7 bases, the J end lost 0 bases, and 10 bases lay between the germline ends. Germline V lookup: CDR1 MNHEY, CDR2 SMNVEV (reference sequence). This CDR3 is 14 amino acids long. In DNA form, the CDR3 reads TGTGCCAGCAACGGGGGCAGCTCCTACAATGAGCAGTTCTTC. Translating it yields CASNGGSSYNEQFF.

J is TRBJ1-2 and V is TRBV2; D is perhaps TRBD1 (5 bases). This CDR3 region has 12 residues. Germline V lookup: CDR1 SNHLY, CDR2 FYNNEI. The germline V and J ends were trimmed by 10 bases and 3 bases, with 12 bases remaining between them. The CDR3: CAITTEYYGYTF. Written as DNA, the CDR3 is TGTGCCATAACGACAGAGTACTATGGCTACACCTTC.

On this clone itself: Other DNA sequences in this sample translate to the same CDR3. The gene calls are TRBV2 and TRBJ1-4, with 11 bases lining up with TRBD1. Germline lookup yields CDR1 SNHLY and CDR2 FYNNEI. The CDR3 runs to 15 residues. V gave up 6 bases and J gave up 2 bases; unmatched junction bases: 2. The CDR3 spells CASSGQGATNEKLFF. DNA of the CDR3: TGTGCCAGCAGCGGACAGGGGGCTACTAATGAAAAACTGTTTTTT. Drawing the rest from reference TRBV2 and TRBJ1-4, the complete variable domain is EPEVTQTPSHQVTQMGQEVILRCVPISNHLYFYWYRQILGQKVEFLVSFYNNEISEKSEIFDDQFSVERPDGSNFTLKIRSTKLEDSAMYFCASSGQGATNEKLFFGSGTQLSVL.

The chain employs TRBV12-3 or TRBV12-4 and TRBJ2-7; TRBD1 might be the D (5 bases). The V end lost 2 bases, the J end lost 2 bases, and 7 bases lay between the germline ends. This CDR3 region has 13 residues. DNA for the CDR3: TGTGCCAGCAGTTTAATAGGGGCCTACGAGCAGTACTTC. Residues: CASSLIGAYEQYF.

Comments on this clone: The same CDR3 can be traced to other DNA sequences in this sample. The rearrangement joins TRBV6-2 or TRBV6-3 to TRBJ2-2; D is unclear. V was shortened by 3 bases and J by 2 bases, with 1 base between the two germline ends. This CDR3 spans 12 amino acids. Germline CDR1 and CDR2: MNHEY and SVGEGT. CDR3 DNA sequence: TGTGCCAGCAGTTATAACACCGGGGAGCTGTTTTTT. Protein product: CASSYNTGELFF.

The chain recombines TRBV18 with TRBJ2-7, with 8 positions matching TRBD2. This CDR3 comprises 13 residues. V lost 3 bases to trimming and J lost 2 bases; unmatched junction nucleotides: 0. Germline lookup yields CDR1 KGHSH and CDR2 LQKENI. The CDR3 protein is CASSPGRAYEQYF. CDR3 nucleotide sequence: TGTGCCAGCTCACCCGGGAGGGCCTACGAGCAGTACTTC.

The rearrangement joins TRBV9 to TRBJ2-2; D remains unclear. The germline V and J ends were trimmed by 2 bases and 2 bases, with 10 bases remaining between them. CDR3 length: 15 amino acids. CDR1 SGDLS and CDR2 YYNGEE come from the germline V gene. This chain's CDR3 is CASSVSPSNTGELFF. CDR3 sequence (DNA): TGTGCCAGCAGCGTGTCCCCCTCAAACACCGGGGAGCTGTTTTTT.

The chain uses TRBV5-6 and TRBJ1-2, with D hard to call. The CDR3 consists of 15 residues. Germline V lookup: CDR1 SGHDT, CDR2 YYEEEE. Trimming stripped 2 bases from V and 4 bases from J, with 15 bases between. This chain's CDR3 is CASSFADRVGYGYTF. The CDR3 nucleotides read TGTGCCAGCAGCTTCGCGGATCGGGTTGGCTATGGCTACACCTTC.

The chain is built from TRBV6-5 and TRBJ2-1; no reliable D call. This CDR3 is built from 14 residues. The ends were cut back, 6 bases at V and 2 bases at J, with 11 bases in the middle. Germline assignment: CDR1 MNHEY and CDR2 SVGAGI. In DNA, the CDR3 is TGTGCCAGCAGCCGGCGAAGGCCCTACAATGAGCAGTTCTTC. It yields the protein CASSRRRPYNEQFF.

The V call is TRBV18, the J call TRBJ1-1; no firm D call. The CDR3 is 11 amino acids. Germline CDR1 and CDR2: KGHSH and LQKENI. With 2 bases removed from V and 10 bases from J, the gap between germline ends came to 8 bases. CDR3 DNA: TGTGCCAGCTCACCAATTATAGCAGCTTTCTTT. This sequence encodes CASSPIIAAFF.

J is TRBJ2-2 and V is TRBV5-5; tentatively, D is TRBD1 (6 bases). Germline loops: CDR1 SGHKS, CDR2 YYEKEE (reference sequence). V lost 6 bases and J 2 bases, leaving 11 bases between the germline ends. The CDR3 covers 14 residues. The CDR3 DNA reads as TGTGCCAGCACCCCGGGACATAACACCGGGGAGCTGTTTTTT. Amino acids: CASTPGHNTGELFF.

This sequence joins TRBV19 and TRBJ2-7; TRBD2 aligns across 8 bases. Trimming cost V 7 bases and J 7 bases; bases outside gene matches: 15. CDR1 and CDR2 from the germline V gene are LNHDA and SQIVND (reference sequence). The CDR3 runs 15 residues. CDR3 sequence reads: CASTPGAGGSEEQYF. The CDR3 region has the DNA TGTGCCAGTACCCCGGGGGCGGGAGGTTCGGAGGAGCAGTACTTC.

The gene calls are TRBV6-6 and TRBJ1-2; 8 nucleotides align to TRBD1. The CDR3 runs to 15 residues. CDR1 and CDR2 (germline): MNHNY, SVGAGI (reference sequence). The junction had 2 bases not matched to a gene; V was cut back by 0 bases and J by 2 bases. In DNA form, the CDR3 reads TGTGCCAGCAGTTACTCTCCAGGGGGCAACTATGGCTACACCTTC. It is translated as CASSYSPGGNYGYTF.

This sequence joins TRBV5-5 and TRBJ2-5; no definite D call. This CDR3 has 13 amino acids. Germline V gene data show CDR1 as SGHKS and CDR2 as YYEKEE (reference sequence). Trimming pared 3 bases from V and 4 bases from J, leaving 10 bases between. CDR3 nucleotides: TGTGCCAGCAGCTCTCCGGGCGCAGAGACCCAGTACTTC. Residues: CASSSPGAETQYF.

This clone appeared many times. CDR3 bases: TGTGCCAGCAGCTTGGCAGGGGCTACTGAAGCTTTCTTT. Its translation: CASSLAGATEAFF. The chain employs TRBV5-4 and TRBJ1-1; a weak D match, TRBD1 (6 bases). V was trimmed by 0 bases and J by 5 bases, leaving 8 bases between them. The CDR3 loop spans 13 amino acids. The germline V gene has CDR1 SGHNT and CDR2 YYREEE (reference sequence).

The chain links TRBV5-4 to TRBJ2-7, with TRBD1 as a possible D gene (5 bases). The V end was cut by 1 base, the J end by 3 bases, with 14 bases between. CDR1 is SGHNT and CDR2 is YYREEE in the germline V gene (reference sequence). The CDR3 covers 15 residues. The CDR3 DNA reads as TGTGCCAGCAGCTTGCAGGGCAATATTGGCTACGAGCAGTACTTC. Its translation: CASSLQGNIGYEQYF.

The chain carries TRBV14 and TRBJ2-1; D is uncertain. Germline CDR1 reads SGHDN; CDR2 reads FVKESK. CDR3 length equals 12 residues. The ends were cut back, 4 bases at V and 7 bases at J, with 8 bases in the middle. CDR3 in amino acids: CASSLRWNEQFF. The CDR3 DNA follows: TGTGCCAGCAGCCTGAGGTGGAATGAGCAGTTCTTC.

This chain uses TRBV5-4 with TRBJ1-2; perhaps TRBD1 as D (5 bases). From germline, CDR1 is SGHNT and CDR2 YYREEE (reference sequence). The length of the CDR3 is 12 residues. V was cut by 4 bases and J by 3 bases, with 7 bases left in between. This chain's CDR3 is CASSDSYYGYTF. Here the CDR3 DNA reads TGTGCCAGCAGCGACAGTTACTATGGCTACACCTTC.

V usage is TRBV5-3 and J usage is TRBJ2-2; 7 nucleotides line up with TRBD2. TRBV5-3 is noted as an ORF with a role that remains uncertain. This CDR3 has 16 residues. V shed 0 bases and J 2 bases; nucleotides not matched to a gene: 4. The CDR3 nucleotides read TGTGCCAGAAGCTTGGACGAGACTAGCAACACCGGGGAGCTGTTTTTT. This translates into CARSLDETSNTGELFF.

The gene calls are TRBV24-1 and TRBJ1-1; TRBD1 is a possible D gene (6 bases). The CDR3 extends over 14 amino acids. V was pared by 7 bases and J by 1 base, with 12 bases between. Germline-derived CDR1 and CDR2 are KGHDR and SFDVKD. The CDR3 loop is CATSPGTKNTEAFF. The CDR3 DNA follows: TGTGCCACCAGCCCCGGGACAAAGAACACTGAAGCTTTCTTT.

The rearrangement uses TRBV12-3 or TRBV12-4 and TRBJ2-1; possible D gene TRBD2, 6 bases. V lost 6 bases and J lost 8, with 8 bases in between. This CDR3 contains 11 residues. The CDR3 loop is CASSKRDEQFF. The CDR3 coding sequence is TGTGCCAGCAGCAAGCGGGATGAGCAGTTCTTC.

This clone has a single count. The V call is TRBV6-2 or TRBV6-3, the J call TRBJ2-1; D unclear. V was cut by 4 bases and J by 6 bases, with 7 bases left in between. Germline CDR1 and CDR2: MNHEY and SVGEGT. CDR3 length equals 12 residues. Written as DNA, the CDR3 is TGTGCCAGCAGTTTTTGGAGCAATGAGCAGTTCTTC. Translating gives CASSFWSNEQFF.

Written as DNA, the CDR3 is TGTGCCAGCAGCCCGAGGAGGGGGGACGAGCAGTACTTC. Amino acids: CASSPRRGDEQYF. This chain uses TRBV7-9 with TRBJ2-7; D may correspond to TRBD1 or TRBD2 (6 bases each). Germline V gene sequence: CDR1 SEHNR, CDR2 FQNEAQ (reference sequence). The CDR3 is made up of 13 amino acids. Trimming took off 5 bases at V and 5 bases at J, with 13 bases between the two ends.

The V call is TRBV28, the J call TRBJ1-3; 8 bases are a match to TRBD1. The V gene end was trimmed by 1 base and the J gene end by 0 bases; junction bases not matched to a gene: 2. This CDR3 has 16 residues. Germline CDR1 and CDR2: MDHEN and SYDVKM. CDR3 sequence: CASSLSTGGSGNTIYF. The DNA for the CDR3 is TGTGCCAGCAGTTTATCCACAGGGGGCTCTGGAAACACCATATATTTT.

The chain recombines TRBV15 with TRBJ1-5; D not resolved. The CDR3 totals 12 residues. The V gene lost 0 bases and the J gene lost 11 bases, with 8 bases spanning the gap. Germline CDR1 is LNHNV and CDR2 is YYDKDF (reference sequence). DNA of the CDR3: TGTGCCACCAGCAGAGATTCCGGGACCCAGCATTTT. It is translated as CATSRDSGTQHF.

The chain couples TRBV29-1 to TRBJ2-3, with D possibly matching TRBD2 (5 bases). Between the trimmed V and J ends, which lost 3 bases and 0 bases, there was a span of 10 bases. The CDR3 loop spans 14 amino acids. CDR1 and CDR2 (germline): SQVTM, ANQGSEA. This chain's CDR3 is CSVDRLASTDTQYF. The CDR3 DNA sequence: TGCAGCGTTGATAGGTTAGCGAGCACAGATACGCAGTATTTT.